These T cell receptor beta chains were read from a single sample in a study of cytomegalovirus exposure and HLA in healthy donors. The method was immunoSEQ multiplex PCR; TCRdb's version includes in-frame clones alone and lacks a portion of them. The sample consists of about 64,000 clones, more than 85% of them appearing once. Input material: PBMCs. Source of these receptors: a woman between 18 and 29 years old in good health and CMV-seronegative. The CDR3 runs from the conserved cysteine through the conserved F or W. Fields, in order: clone size, J gene, V gene, D gene, CDR3 DNA, CDR3 protein. A D gene is named only where the DNA matches it firmly. For some rows the clone size is stated as once, few or many, or as a class when expanded; others skip it.

clone size: -
J gene: TRBJ2-1
V gene: TRBV19
D gene: TRBD2
CDR3 DNA: TGTGCCAGTAGTATTAGACTAGCGGGTCGTCCTGGGTACAATGAGCAGTTCTTC
CDR3 protein: CASSIRLAGRPGYNEQFF

clone size: few
J gene: TRBJ2-7
V gene: TRBV2
D gene: -
CDR3 DNA: TGTGCCAGCAGTTCCGGGTCTTACTCCTACGAGCAGTACTTC
CDR3 protein: CASSSGSYSYEQYF

clone size: -
J gene: TRBJ2-1
V gene: TRBV7-9
D gene: TRBD2
CDR3 DNA: TGTGCCAGCAGCACTATGCGACTAGCGGGAAACAATGAGCAGTTCTTC
CDR3 protein: CASSTMRLAGNNEQFF

clone size: -
J gene: TRBJ1-2
V gene: TRBV19
D gene: TRBD1
CDR3 DNA: TGTGCCAGTAGCCGACAGACAGGGATCTATGGCTACACCTTC
CDR3 protein: CASSRQTGIYGYTF

clone size: -
J gene: TRBJ2-5
V gene: TRBV9
D gene: -
CDR3 DNA: TGTGCCAGCAGCGTCAAAGGACTCGGAGAGACCCAGTACTTC
CDR3 protein: CASSVKGLGETQYF

clone size: -
J gene: TRBJ1-5
V gene: TRBV5-4
D gene: -
CDR3 DNA: TGTGCCAGCAGCTTGTTTCCCCCTCGGGGCAATCAGCCCCAGCATTTT
CDR3 protein: CASSLFPPRGNQPQHF

clone size: once
J gene: TRBJ1-2
V gene: TRBV7-8
D gene: TRBD1
CDR3 DNA: TGTGCCAGCAGCTTAGACAGGGGCGATGGCTACACCTTC
CDR3 protein: CASSLDRGDGYTF

clone size: few
J gene: TRBJ2-7
V gene: TRBV28
D gene: TRBD1
CDR3 DNA: TGTGCCACCACAGGGGCCTACGAGCAGTACTTC
CDR3 protein: CATTGAYEQYF

clone size: -
J gene: TRBJ1-2
V gene: TRBV16
D gene: -
CDR3 DNA: TGTGCCAGCAGCCAATCGGCCCCACAGCAAAACTATGGCTACACCTTC
CDR3 protein: CASSQSAPQQNYGYTF

clone size: -
J gene: TRBJ1-1
V gene: TRBV2
D gene: -
CDR3 DNA: TGTGCCAGCAGTGAAGGTAACAGGAACACTGAAGCTTTCTTT
CDR3 protein: CASSEGNRNTEAFF

clone size: -
J gene: TRBJ2-3
V gene: TRBV7-9
D gene: TRBD1
CDR3 DNA: TGTGCCAGCAGCTCACCAGGGGGCCTAGGTCTTGGAGATACGCAGTATTTT
CDR3 protein: CASSSPGGLGLGDTQYF

clone size: once
J gene: TRBJ1-2
V gene: TRBV10-3
D gene: TRBD1
CDR3 DNA: TGTGCCATCAACCGAGGGACAGGGAGGGACTATGGCTACACCTTC
CDR3 protein: CAINRGTGRDYGYTF

clone size: few
J gene: TRBJ1-2
V gene: TRBV6-1
D gene: TRBD1
CDR3 DNA: TGTGCCAGCAGACCGGGGACAGGGTTCTATGGCTACACCTTC
CDR3 protein: CASRPGTGFYGYTF

clone size: -
J gene: TRBJ2-1
V gene: TRBV5-5
D gene: -
CDR3 DNA: TGTGCCAGCAGCTTGGTGTTGCAGGTGGCTCGGGAGCAGTTCTTC
CDR3 protein: CASSLVLQVAREQFF

clone size: -
J gene: TRBJ2-3
V gene: TRBV9
D gene: -
CDR3 DNA: TGTGCCAGCAGCGCGCAGACCTCCGGGAAGTCGCAGTATTTT
CDR3 protein: CASSAQTSGKSQYF

clone size: -
J gene: TRBJ2-1
V gene: TRBV5-6
D gene: TRBD2
CDR3 DNA: TGTGCCAGCAGCTCCCCGGGGGCACTAGCGGGAGGCGATGAGCAGTTCTTC
CDR3 protein: CASSSPGALAGGDEQFF

clone size: -
J gene: TRBJ1-1
V gene: TRBV4-3
D gene: TRBD1
CDR3 DNA: TGCGCCAGCAGCCACGTTACCGGGACAGGGGGCACTGAAGCTTTCTTT
CDR3 protein: CASSHVTGTGGTEAFF

clone size: -
J gene: TRBJ2-7
V gene: TRBV28
D gene: -
CDR3 DNA: TGTGCCAGCAGTTTACCTGGCAGAGGGGGTACCTACGAGCAGTACTTC
CDR3 protein: CASSLPGRGGTYEQYF

clone size: -
J gene: TRBJ1-3
V gene: TRBV25-1
D gene: TRBD1
CDR3 DNA: TGTGCCAGCAGTGCGACAGGGTTCGGCACCATATATTTT
CDR3 protein: CASSATGFGTIYF

clone size: -
J gene: TRBJ2-3
V gene: TRBV7-3
D gene: -
CDR3 DNA: TGTGCCAGCAGCCGCTTGGGAGGAGATACGCAGTATTTT
CDR3 protein: CASSRLGGDTQYF

clone size: -
J gene: TRBJ2-1
V gene: TRBV10-3
D gene: TRBD2
CDR3 DNA: TGTGCCGCCCAAGGGACTAGCGAATCCAATGAGCAGTTCTTC
CDR3 protein: CAAQGTSESNEQFF

clone size: -
J gene: TRBJ2-7
V gene: TRBV18
D gene: TRBD2
CDR3 DNA: TGTGCCAGCTCAGTCAGCGGGAGGGGATACTACGAGCAGTACTTC
CDR3 protein: CASSVSGRGYYEQYF

clone size: -
J gene: TRBJ1-3
V gene: TRBV28
D gene: -
CDR3 DNA: TGTGCCAGCAGTTTAGGGGCGGCCTCTGGAAACACCATATATTTT
CDR3 protein: CASSLGAASGNTIYF

clone size: -
J gene: TRBJ2-1
V gene: TRBV18
D gene: TRBD2
CDR3 DNA: TGTGCCAGCTCACCCCCGGGAGGAGTCGTAGGCAATGAGCAGTTCTTC
CDR3 protein: CASSPPGGVVGNEQFF

clone size: -
J gene: TRBJ2-1
V gene: TRBV9
D gene: TRBD1
CDR3 DNA: TGTGCCAGCAGCGGGGGACAGGGGGGTTACAATGAGCAGTTCTTC
CDR3 protein: CASSGGQGGYNEQFF

clone size: -
J gene: TRBJ2-1
V gene: TRBV9
D gene: -
CDR3 DNA: TGTGCCAGCAGCGTAGGAGGGAGAAACAAAAATGAGCAGTTCTTC
CDR3 protein: CASSVGGRNKNEQFF

clone size: -
J gene: TRBJ2-3
V gene: TRBV30
D gene: TRBD1
CDR3 DNA: TGTGCCTGGAGTGCGAAGAGGACAGGGGTTACAGATACGCAGTATTTT
CDR3 protein: CAWSAKRTGVTDTQYF

clone size: -
J gene: TRBJ2-7
V gene: TRBV2
D gene: TRBD2
CDR3 DNA: TGTGCCAACGGCCCTAGCGGTAGCTCCTACGAGCAGTACTTC
CDR3 protein: CANGPSGSSYEQYF

clone size: -
J gene: TRBJ2-7
V gene: TRBV5-1
D gene: TRBD2
CDR3 DNA: TGCGCCAGCAGCGGGGGGACTACAAGCGAGCAGTACTTC
CDR3 protein: CASSGGTTSEQYF

clone size: -
J gene: TRBJ2-7
V gene: TRBV15
D gene: -
CDR3 DNA: TGTGCCACCAGCCCCGGACAGCCCTGGAACGAGCAGTACTTC
CDR3 protein: CATSPGQPWNEQYF

clone size: -
J gene: TRBJ2-7
V gene: TRBV5-1
D gene: TRBD2
CDR3 DNA: TGCGCCAGCAGCCTGCGACTAGCGGGGGGGCGGGACGAGCAGTACTTC
CDR3 protein: CASSLRLAGGRDEQYF

clone size: -
J gene: TRBJ1-1
V gene: TRBV27
D gene: TRBD1
CDR3 DNA: TGTGCCAGCAGCGGACAGGGAGGGACTGAAGCTTTCTTT
CDR3 protein: CASSGQGGTEAFF

clone size: -
J gene: TRBJ1-1
V gene: TRBV6-6
D gene: -
CDR3 DNA: TGTGCCAGCAGTCACCCTGGTGGGGCCGAAGCTTTCTTT
CDR3 protein: CASSHPGGAEAFF

clone size: -
J gene: TRBJ2-1
V gene: TRBV30
D gene: TRBD2
CDR3 DNA: TGTGCCTGGACGGGGGGGAATGAGCAGTTCTTC
CDR3 protein: CAWTGGNEQFF

clone size: -
J gene: TRBJ1-4
V gene: TRBV7-9
D gene: TRBD1
CDR3 DNA: TGTGCCAGCAGCGCCTACAGGGGCCATAATGAAAAACTGTTTTTT
CDR3 protein: CASSAYRGHNEKLFF

clone size: -
J gene: TRBJ2-7
V gene: TRBV4-3
D gene: -
CDR3 DNA: TGCGCCAGCAGCCAAGGGGACGGGGGTGGCTACGAGCAGTACTTC
CDR3 protein: CASSQGDGGGYEQYF

clone size: -
J gene: TRBJ1-2
V gene: TRBV6-5
D gene: -
CDR3 DNA: TGTGCCAGCAGTTCCACAGGGTCGGCCTATGGCTACACCTTC
CDR3 protein: CASSSTGSAYGYTF

clone size: -
J gene: TRBJ2-1
V gene: TRBV6-1
D gene: -
CDR3 DNA: TGTGCCAGCAGTGAGGAGCGGCTTTTATCCTACAATGAGCAGTTCTTC
CDR3 protein: CASSEERLLSYNEQFF

clone size: -
J gene: TRBJ1-1
V gene: TRBV6-1
D gene: -
CDR3 DNA: TGTGCCAGCAGTGGTTCGAACAGTGATGAAGCTTTCTTT
CDR3 protein: CASSGSNSDEAFF

clone size: -
J gene: TRBJ2-3
V gene: TRBV13
D gene: TRBD2
CDR3 DNA: TGTGCCAGCAGCTTAAGAGCGGGAGTTAACACAGATACGCAGTATTTT
CDR3 protein: CASSLRAGVNTDTQYF